The entry below describes one TCR beta chain. Germline loops: CDR1 LNHDA, CDR2 SQIVND (reference sequence). CDR3 length: 17 residues. Trimming cost V 6 bases and J 0 bases, with 18 bases left between them. As originally analysed: Amplified reference gene primers provided the basis for estimating nucleated cell counts. Produced via immunoSEQ multiplex PCR; TCRdb's table is partial and in-frame only. From that table come the V and J calls and clone size; the DNA was used to work out D and trimming. The sample has 80,000 to 90,000 clones; around 82% are singletons. This specimen belongs to a study of blood T cell repertoires in COVID-19. Study summary: Spain, Italy and the United States supplied samples that represented acute and convalescent COVID-19. T cells, B-cell-depleted T cells, or PBMCs provided the cDNA or gDNA that served as material.

The specimen sequenced was peripheral blood. The V and J genes are TRBV19 and TRBJ1-5; D perhaps matches TRBD1 (6 bases). The TCR comes from an elderly woman with acute or convalescent COVID-19. CDR3 sequence (DNA): TGTGCCAGTAGCGGAGTGGGGGCGGGTGTTAGCAATCAGCCCCAGCATTTT. The encoded protein is CASSGVGAGVSNQPQHF.